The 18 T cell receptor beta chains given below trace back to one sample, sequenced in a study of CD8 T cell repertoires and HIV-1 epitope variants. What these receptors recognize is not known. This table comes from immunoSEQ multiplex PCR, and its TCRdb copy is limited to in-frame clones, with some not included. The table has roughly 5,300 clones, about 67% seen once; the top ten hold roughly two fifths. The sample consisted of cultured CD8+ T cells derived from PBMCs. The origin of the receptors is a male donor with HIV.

CDR3 bases: TGCGCCAGCCGCGGGTATGGGGCTGAAGCTTTCTTT. This codes for CASRGYGAEAFF. V is TRBV10-1 and J is TRBJ1-1; D unresolved. V lost 8 bases to trimming and J lost 6 bases, with 13 bases between them. The CDR3 runs to 12 residues. The germline V gene encodes CDR1 WNHNN and CDR2 SYGVQD (reference sequence).

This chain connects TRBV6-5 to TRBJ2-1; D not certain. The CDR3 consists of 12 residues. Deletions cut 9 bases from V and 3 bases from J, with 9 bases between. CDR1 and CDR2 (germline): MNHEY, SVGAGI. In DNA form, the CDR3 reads TGTGCCAGTGAAAATGACTACAATGAGCAGTTCTTC. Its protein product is CASENDYNEQFF.

As DNA, the CDR3 is TGTGCCAGCAGTGAAGATGTTGGCGACTTTCACGAGCAGTACTTC. This translates into CASSEDVGDFHEQYF. The rearrangement uses TRBV2 and TRBJ2-7; no clear D. The CDR3 consists of 15 residues. V lost 1 base and J lost 5, with 15 bases in between. Looked up from germline, CDR1 is SNHLY and CDR2 is FYNNEI. The whole variable domain, filled in from reference TRBV2 and TRBJ2-7, reads EPEVTQTPSHQVTQMGQEVILRCVPISNHLYFYWYRQILGQKVEFLVSFYNNEISEKSEIFDDQFSVERPDGSNFTLKIRSTKLEDSAMYFCASSEDVGDFHEQYFGPGTRLTVT.

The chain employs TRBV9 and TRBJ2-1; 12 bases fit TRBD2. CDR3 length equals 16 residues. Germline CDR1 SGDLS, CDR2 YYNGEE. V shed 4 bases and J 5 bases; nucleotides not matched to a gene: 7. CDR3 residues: CASSHWTSGDNNEQFF. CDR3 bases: TGTGCCAGCAGCCATTGGACTAGCGGGGACAACAATGAGCAGTTCTTC.

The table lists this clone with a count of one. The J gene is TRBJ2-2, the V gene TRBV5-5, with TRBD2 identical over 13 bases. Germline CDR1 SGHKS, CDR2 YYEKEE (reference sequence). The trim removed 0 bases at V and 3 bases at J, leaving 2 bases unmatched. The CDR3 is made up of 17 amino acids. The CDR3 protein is CASSLAGLAGDTGELFF. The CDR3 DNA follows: TGTGCCAGCAGCTTGGCCGGACTAGCGGGAGACACCGGGGAGCTGTTTTTT.

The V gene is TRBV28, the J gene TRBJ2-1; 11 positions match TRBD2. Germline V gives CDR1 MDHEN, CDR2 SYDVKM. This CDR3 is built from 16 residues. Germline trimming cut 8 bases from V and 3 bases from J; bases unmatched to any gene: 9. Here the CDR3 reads CASYTRLAGIYNEQFF. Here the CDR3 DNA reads TGTGCCAGCTATACCCGACTAGCGGGGATCTACAATGAGCAGTTCTTC.

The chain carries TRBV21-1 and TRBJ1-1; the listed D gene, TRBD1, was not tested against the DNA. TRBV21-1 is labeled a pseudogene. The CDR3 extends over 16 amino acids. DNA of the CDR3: TGTGCCAGCAGCAATGGGACAGGGGGAGTGAACACTGAAGCTTTCTTT. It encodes CASSNGTGGVNTEAFF.

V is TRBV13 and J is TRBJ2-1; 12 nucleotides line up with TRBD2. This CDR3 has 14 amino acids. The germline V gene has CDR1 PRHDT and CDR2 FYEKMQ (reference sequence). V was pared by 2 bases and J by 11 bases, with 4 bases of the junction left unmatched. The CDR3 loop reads CASSLLAGGLKQFF. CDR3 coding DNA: TGTGCCAGCAGCTTACTAGCGGGAGGGCTGAAGCAGTTCTTC.

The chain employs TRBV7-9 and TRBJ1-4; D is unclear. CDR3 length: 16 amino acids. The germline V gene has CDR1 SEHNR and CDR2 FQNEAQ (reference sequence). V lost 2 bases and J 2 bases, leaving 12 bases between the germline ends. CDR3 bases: TGTGCCAGCAGCTTACGAGCGGGCGCGACTAATGAAAAACTGTTTTTT. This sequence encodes CASSLRAGATNEKLFF.

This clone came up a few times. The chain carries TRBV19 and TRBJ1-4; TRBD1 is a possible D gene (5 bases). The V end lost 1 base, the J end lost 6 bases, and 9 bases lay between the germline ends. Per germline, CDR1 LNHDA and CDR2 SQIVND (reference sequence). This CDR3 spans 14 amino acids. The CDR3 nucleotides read TGTGCCAGTAGTATAGTGACAGAAGATGAAAAACTGTTTTTT. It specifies CASSIVTEDEKLFF.

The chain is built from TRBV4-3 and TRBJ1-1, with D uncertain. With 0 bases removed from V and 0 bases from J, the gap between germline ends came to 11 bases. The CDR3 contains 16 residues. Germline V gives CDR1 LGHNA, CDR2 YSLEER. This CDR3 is CASSQDDEHLNTEAFF. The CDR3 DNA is TGCGCCAGCAGCCAAGATGATGAACACCTGAACACTGAAGCTTTCTTT.

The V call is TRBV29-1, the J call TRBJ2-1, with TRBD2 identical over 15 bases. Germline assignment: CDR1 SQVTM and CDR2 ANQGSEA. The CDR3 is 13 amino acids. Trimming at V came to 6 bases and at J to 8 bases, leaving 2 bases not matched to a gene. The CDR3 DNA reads TGCAGCGTCGGACTAGCGGGGGGGCATGAGCAGTTCTTC. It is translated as CSVGLAGGHEQFF.

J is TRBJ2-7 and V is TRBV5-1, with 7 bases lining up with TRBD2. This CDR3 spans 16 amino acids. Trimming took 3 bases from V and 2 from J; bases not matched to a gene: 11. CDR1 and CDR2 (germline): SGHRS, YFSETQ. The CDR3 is CASSSEGLAETYEQYF. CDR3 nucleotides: TGCGCCAGCAGCTCGGAGGGGCTAGCGGAGACCTACGAGCAGTACTTC.

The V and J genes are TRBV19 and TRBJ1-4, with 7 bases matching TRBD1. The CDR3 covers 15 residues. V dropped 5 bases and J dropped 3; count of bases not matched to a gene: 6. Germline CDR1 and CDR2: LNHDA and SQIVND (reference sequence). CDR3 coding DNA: TGTGCCAGTAGTGTACCACAGGGGCCTAATGAAAAACTGTTTTTT. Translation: CASSVPQGPNEKLFF. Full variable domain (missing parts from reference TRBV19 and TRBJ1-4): DGGITQSPKYLFRKEGQNVTLSCEQNLNHDAMYWYRQDPGQGLRLIYYSQIVNDFQKGDIAEGYSVSREKKESFPLTVTSAQKNPTAFYLCASSVPQGPNEKLFFGSGTQLSVL.

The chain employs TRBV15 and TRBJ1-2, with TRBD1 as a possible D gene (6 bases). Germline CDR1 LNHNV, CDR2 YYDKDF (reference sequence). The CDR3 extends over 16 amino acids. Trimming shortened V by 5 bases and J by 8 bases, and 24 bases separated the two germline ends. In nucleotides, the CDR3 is TGTGCCACCAGCCCAGAAGGAGCAGGGGAGATTAGGGGCTACACCTTC. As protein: CATSPEGAGEIRGYTF. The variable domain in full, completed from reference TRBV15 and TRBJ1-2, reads DAMVIQNPRYQVTQFGKPVTLSCSQTLNHNVMYWYQQKSSQAPKLLFHYYDKDFNNEADTPDNFQSRRPNTSFCFLDIRSPGLGDTAMYLCATSPEGAGEIRGYTFGSGTRLTVV.

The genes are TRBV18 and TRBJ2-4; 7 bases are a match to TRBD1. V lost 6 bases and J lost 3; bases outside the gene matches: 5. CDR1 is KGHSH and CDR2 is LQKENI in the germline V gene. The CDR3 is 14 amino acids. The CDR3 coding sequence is TGTGCCAGCTCCCAAGGGACAGACAAAAACATTCAGTACTTC. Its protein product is CASSQGTDKNIQYF.

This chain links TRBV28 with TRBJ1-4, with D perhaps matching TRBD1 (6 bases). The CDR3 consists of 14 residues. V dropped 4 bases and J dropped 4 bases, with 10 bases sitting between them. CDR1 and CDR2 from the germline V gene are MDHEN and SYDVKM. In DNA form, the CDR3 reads TGTGCCAGCAGTTCCAGGGGTTTTAATGAAAAACTGTTTTTT. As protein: CASSSRGFNEKLFF.

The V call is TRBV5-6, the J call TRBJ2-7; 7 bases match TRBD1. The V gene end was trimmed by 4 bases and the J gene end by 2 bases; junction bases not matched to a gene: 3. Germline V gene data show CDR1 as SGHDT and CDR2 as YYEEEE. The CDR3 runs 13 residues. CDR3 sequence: CASSPTGAYEQYF. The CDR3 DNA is TGTGCCAGCAGCCCTACAGGGGCCTACGAGCAGTACTTC.